This TCR beta chain was identified in a study of cytomegalovirus exposure and HLA in healthy donors. Overall study findings and caveats: In a later analysis, common viral pathogens appeared linked to several of the most significant clusters. Roughly uniform sequencing depth across donors was assumed, possibly incorrectly.

As regards this clone: The antigen is undetermined.

Germline values: CDR1 LNHDA, CDR2 SQIVND (reference sequence). The junction had 7 bases not matched to a gene; V was cut back by 3 bases and J by 0 bases. The CDR3 extends over 17 amino acids. Researchers ran the PCR with 60 Vbeta and 13 Jbeta primers. In the study's own analysis: Unique TCR beta chains totaled some 80 million in a later count, with around 11 million of them shared. The assay was immunoSEQ multiplex PCR, and TCRdb's table has in-frame clones only and misses some. V, J and clone size are those of that table, while D and trimming were read from the DNA. The sample gives about 98,000 clones, 80% to 85% of which show up once; 1.4% is in the top ten.

The origin of this receptor is a man in his forties or fifties in good health and CMV-seronegative. The rearrangement joins TRBV19 to TRBJ2-1, with 8 bases fitting TRBD2. Material: PBMCs. CDR3 protein: CASSIGAGDISYNEQFF. The CDR3 coding sequence is TGTGCCAGTAGTATCGGAGCGGGGGATATCTCCTACAATGAGCAGTTCTTC.